This TCR beta chain emerged from a study of blood T cell repertoires in COVID-19. Overall study context: COVID-19 samples from acute and convalescent phases originated in the United States, Italy and Spain.

Trimming left V 0 bases short and J 7 bases short, with 15 bases between. The CDR3 contains 16 residues. Germline V gives CDR1 SGHNT, CDR2 YENEEA. In the source study's methods: Amplification with reference gene primers provided the estimates of nucleated cell counts. The assay was immunoSEQ multiplex PCR, and TCRdb's table has in-frame clones only and misses some. V and J calls and clone size are as listed in that table; D and trimming were resolved from the DNA. The data contain about 200,000 clones, roughly 82% of them singletons. The material sequenced was peripheral blood. The chain employs TRBV11-3 and TRBJ2-2; no clear D. This clonotype was sampled from a man aged 45-65 years with active or convalescent COVID-19. The CDR3 DNA reads TGTGCCAGCAGCTTAGATCCTGACATCTCAGGCGGGGAGCTGTTTTTT. As protein: CASSLDPDISGGELFF. Filled out from reference TRBV11-3 and TRBJ2-2, the complete variable domain reads EAGVVQSPRYKIIEKKQPVAFWCNPISGHNTLYWYLQNLGQGPELLIRYENEEAVDDSQLPKDRFSAERLKGVDSTLKIQPAELGDSAVYLCASSLDPDISGGELFFGEGSRLTVL.